This T cell receptor beta chain appears in the sequencing data of a study of T-cell reconstitution after alpha-beta-depleted transplantation in children. This clonotype was observed a handful of times. The V end lost 4 bases, the J end lost 0 bases, and 12 bases lay between the germline ends. Germline V gene sequence: CDR1 ENHRY, CDR2 SYGVKD. The CDR3 sequence is 15 residues long. As it was prepared, the TCRbeta library received unique molecular identifiers. Each CDR3 protein is one row after TCRdb ran MiXCR on the PCR reads. The sample records hundreds of thousands of distinct CDR3 sequences, approximately 16% being singletons.

Specimen: PBMCs from the stem cell graft donor, collected from the stem cell graft. The chain joins TRBV10-3 to TRBJ1-1, with D unclear. This sequence originates from a human donor who donated a stem cell graft to a child with acute myeloid leukemia. CDR3 amino acids: CAISGEWPMNTEAFF. DNA for the CDR3: TGTGCCATCAGTGGCGAGTGGCCTATGAACACTGAAGCTTTCTTT.